This TCR beta chain emerged from a study of blood T cell repertoires in COVID-19. Trimming took off 8 bases at V and 4 bases at J, with 15 bases between the two ends. This CDR3 has 13 amino acids. From germline, CDR1 is SGHRS and CDR2 YFSETQ. Original analysis: Reference gene primer amplification gave estimated nucleated cell counts. Only in-frame clones appear in the TCRdb table, and some are missing; sequencing was by immunoSEQ multiplex PCR. From that table come the V and J calls and clone size; the DNA was used to work out D and trimming. The sample records some 81,000 clones, nearly 95% being singletons.

The sequencing sample was made of peripheral blood. The receptor was isolated from a human donor with active COVID-19. The donor label of this sample is uncertain. The V call is TRBV5-1, the J call TRBJ1-2; D is undetermined. In DNA, the CDR3 is TGCGCCAGTACTACCGGACGGGGCTATGGCTACACCTTC. It is translated as CASTTGRGYGYTF.